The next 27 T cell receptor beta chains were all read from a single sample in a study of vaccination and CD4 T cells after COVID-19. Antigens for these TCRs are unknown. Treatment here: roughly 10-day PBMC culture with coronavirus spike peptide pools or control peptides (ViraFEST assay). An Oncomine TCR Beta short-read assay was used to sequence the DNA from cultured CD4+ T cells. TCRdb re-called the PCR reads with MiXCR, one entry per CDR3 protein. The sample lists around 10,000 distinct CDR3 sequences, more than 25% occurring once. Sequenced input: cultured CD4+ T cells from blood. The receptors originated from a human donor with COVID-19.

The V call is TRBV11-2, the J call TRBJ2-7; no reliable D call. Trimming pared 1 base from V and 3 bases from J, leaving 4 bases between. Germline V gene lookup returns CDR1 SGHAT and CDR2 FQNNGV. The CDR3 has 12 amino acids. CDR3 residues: CASSLAGYEQYF. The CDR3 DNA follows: TGTGCCAGCAGCTTAGCCGGCTACGAGCAGTACTTC.

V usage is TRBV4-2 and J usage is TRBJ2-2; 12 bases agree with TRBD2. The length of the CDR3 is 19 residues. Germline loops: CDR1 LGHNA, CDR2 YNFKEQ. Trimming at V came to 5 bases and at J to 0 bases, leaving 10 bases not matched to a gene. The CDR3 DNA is TGTGCCAGCAGCACTGGACTAGCGGGGTTAACCGCGAACACCGGGGAGCTGTTTTTT. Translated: CASSTGLAGLTANTGELFF.

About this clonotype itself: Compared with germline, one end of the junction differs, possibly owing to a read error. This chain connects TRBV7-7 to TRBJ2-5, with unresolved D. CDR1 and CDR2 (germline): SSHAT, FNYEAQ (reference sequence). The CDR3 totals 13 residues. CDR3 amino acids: CASSLPGLETQYF. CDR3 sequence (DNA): TGTGCTAGCAGCTTACCTGGGTTGGAGACCCAGTACTTC.

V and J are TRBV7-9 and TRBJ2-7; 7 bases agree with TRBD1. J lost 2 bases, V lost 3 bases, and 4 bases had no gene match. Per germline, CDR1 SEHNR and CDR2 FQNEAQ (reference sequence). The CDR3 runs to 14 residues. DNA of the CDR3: TGTGCCAGCAGCTTCCGACAGGGTCCCTACGAGCAGTACTTC. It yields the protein CASSFRQGPYEQYF.

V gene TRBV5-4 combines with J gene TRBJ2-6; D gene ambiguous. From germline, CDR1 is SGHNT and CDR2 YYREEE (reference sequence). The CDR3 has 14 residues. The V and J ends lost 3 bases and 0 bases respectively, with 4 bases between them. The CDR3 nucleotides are TGTGCCAGCAGCTGGAACTCTGGGGCCAACGTCCTGACTTTC. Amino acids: CASSWNSGANVLTF. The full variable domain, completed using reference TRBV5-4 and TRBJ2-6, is ETGVTQSPTHLIKTRGQQVTLRCSSQSGHNTVSWYQQALGQGPQFIFQYYREEENGRGNFPPRFSGLQFPNYSSELNVNALELDDSALYLCASSWNSGANVLTFGAGSRLTVL.

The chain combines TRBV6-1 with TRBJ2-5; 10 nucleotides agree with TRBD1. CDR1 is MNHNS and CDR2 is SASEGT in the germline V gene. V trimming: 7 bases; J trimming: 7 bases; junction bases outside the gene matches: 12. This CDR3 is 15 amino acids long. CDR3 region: CASIGQGGASGTQYF. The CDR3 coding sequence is TGTGCCAGCATCGGACAGGGGGGGGCTAGCGGGACCCAGTACTTC.

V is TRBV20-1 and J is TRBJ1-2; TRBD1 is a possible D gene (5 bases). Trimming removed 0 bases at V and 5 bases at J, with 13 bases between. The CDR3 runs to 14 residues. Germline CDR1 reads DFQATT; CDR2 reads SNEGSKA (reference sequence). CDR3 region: CSARDSGTSYGYTF. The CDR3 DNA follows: TGCAGTGCTAGAGATTCGGGGACCTCTTATGGCTACACCTTC.

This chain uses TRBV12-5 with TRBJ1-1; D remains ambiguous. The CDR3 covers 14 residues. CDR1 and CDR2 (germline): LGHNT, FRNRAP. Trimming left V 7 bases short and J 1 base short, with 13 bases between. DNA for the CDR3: TGTGCTAGTGCCCCTCCGCAGCCGAACACTGAAGCTTTCTTT. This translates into CASAPPQPNTEAFF.

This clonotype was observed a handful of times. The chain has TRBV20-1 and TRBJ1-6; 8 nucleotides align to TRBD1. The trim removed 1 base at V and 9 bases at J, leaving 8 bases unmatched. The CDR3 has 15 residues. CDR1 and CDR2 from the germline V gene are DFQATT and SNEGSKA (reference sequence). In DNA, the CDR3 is TGCAGTGCTAGAGGTGCTCAGGGGGCGTTTTCACCCCTCCACTTT. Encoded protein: CSARGAQGAFSPLHF.

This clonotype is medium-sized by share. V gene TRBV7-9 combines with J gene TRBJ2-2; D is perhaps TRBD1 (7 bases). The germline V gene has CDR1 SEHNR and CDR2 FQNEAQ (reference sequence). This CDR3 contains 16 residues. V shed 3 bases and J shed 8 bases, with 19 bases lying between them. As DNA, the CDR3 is TGTGCCAGCAGCTTCAGCAGGGGGGTACTGGCTGGGGAGCTGTTTTTT. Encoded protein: CASSFSRGVLAGELFF. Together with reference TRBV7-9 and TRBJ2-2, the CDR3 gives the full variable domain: DTGVSQNPRHKITKRGQNVTFRCDPISEHNRLYWYRQTLGQGPEFLTYFQNEAQLEKSRLLSDRFSAERPKGSFSTLEIQRTEQGDSAMYLCASSFSRGVLAGELFFGEGSRLTVL.

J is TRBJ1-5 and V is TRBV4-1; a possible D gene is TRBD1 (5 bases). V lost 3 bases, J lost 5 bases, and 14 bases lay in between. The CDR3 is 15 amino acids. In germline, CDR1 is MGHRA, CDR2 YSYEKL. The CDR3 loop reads CASSHGANGDQPQHF. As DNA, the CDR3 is TGCGCCAGCAGCCACGGGGCAAACGGAGATCAGCCCCAGCATTTT.

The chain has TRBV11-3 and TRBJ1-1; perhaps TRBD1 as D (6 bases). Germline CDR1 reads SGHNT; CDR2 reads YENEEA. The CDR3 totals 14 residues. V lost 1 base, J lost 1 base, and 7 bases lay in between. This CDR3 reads CASSLGGANTEAFF. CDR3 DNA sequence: TGTGCCAGCAGCTTAGGGGGGGCGAACACTGAAGCTTTCTTT.

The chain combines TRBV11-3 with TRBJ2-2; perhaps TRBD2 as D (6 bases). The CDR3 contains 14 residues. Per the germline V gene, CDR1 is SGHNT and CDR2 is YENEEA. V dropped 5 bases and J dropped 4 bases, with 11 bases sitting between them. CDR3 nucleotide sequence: TGTGCCAGCAGCGGAGGGACGGGCACCGGGGAGCTGTTTTTT. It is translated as CASSGGTGTGELFF.

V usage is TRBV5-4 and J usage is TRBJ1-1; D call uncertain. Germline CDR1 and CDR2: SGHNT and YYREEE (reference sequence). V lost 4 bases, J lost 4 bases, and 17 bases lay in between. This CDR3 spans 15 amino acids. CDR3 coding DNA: TGTGCCAGCAGCCCTCAGACCCCGAGCTCCACTGAAGCTTTCTTT. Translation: CASSPQTPSSTEAFF.

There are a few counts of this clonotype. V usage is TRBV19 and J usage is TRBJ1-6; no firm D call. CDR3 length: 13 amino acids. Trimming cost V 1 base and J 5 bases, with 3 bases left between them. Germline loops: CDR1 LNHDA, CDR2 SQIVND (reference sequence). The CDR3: CASSIVDNSPLHF. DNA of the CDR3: TGTGCCAGTAGTATAGTGGATAATTCACCCCTCCACTTT.

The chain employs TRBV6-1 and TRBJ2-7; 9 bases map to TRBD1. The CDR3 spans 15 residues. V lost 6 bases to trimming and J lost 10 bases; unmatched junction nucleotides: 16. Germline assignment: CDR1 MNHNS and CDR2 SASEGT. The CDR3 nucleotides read TGTGCCAGCAGCGCCACGGGACAGGGTGGATTCGACCAGTACTTC. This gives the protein CASSATGQGGFDQYF.

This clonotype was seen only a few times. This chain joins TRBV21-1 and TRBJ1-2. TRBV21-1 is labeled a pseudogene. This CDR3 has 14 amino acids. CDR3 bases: TGTGCCAGCAGCAAGGGTAAGTGTAACTATGGCTACACCTTC. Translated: CASSKGKCNYGYTF.

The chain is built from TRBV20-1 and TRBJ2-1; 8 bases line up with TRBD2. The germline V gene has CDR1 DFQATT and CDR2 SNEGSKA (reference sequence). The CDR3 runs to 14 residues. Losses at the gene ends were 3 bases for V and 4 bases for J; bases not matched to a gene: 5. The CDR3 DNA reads TGCAGTGCTAGCAGGTCTAGCGGGTACAATGAGCAGTTCTTC. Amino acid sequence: CSASRSSGYNEQFF.

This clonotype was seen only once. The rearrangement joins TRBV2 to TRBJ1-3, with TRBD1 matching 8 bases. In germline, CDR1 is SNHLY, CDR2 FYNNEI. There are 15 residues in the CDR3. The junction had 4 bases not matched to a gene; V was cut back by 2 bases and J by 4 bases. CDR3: CASSEQGAKGNTIYF. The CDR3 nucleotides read TGTGCCAGCAGTGAACAGGGGGCGAAAGGAAACACCATATATTTT.

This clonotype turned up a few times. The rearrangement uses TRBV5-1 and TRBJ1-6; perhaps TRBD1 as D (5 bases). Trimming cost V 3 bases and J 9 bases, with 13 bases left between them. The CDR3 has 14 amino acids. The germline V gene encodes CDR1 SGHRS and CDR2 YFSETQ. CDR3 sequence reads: CASSYRDETSPLHF. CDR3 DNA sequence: TGCGCCAGCAGCTACCGGGACGAGACTTCACCCCTCCACTTT.

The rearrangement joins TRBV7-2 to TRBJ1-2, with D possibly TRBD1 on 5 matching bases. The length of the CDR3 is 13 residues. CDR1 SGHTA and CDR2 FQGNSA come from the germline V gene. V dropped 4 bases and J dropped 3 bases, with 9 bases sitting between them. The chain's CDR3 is CASSSDSYYGYTF. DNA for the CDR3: TGTGCCAGCAGCTCCGACAGTTACTATGGCTACACCTTC. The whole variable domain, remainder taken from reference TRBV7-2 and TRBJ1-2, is GAGVSQSPSNKVTEKGKDVELRCDPISGHTALYWYRQSLGQGLEFLIYFQGNSAPDKSGLPSDRFSAERTGGSVSTLTIQRTQQEDSAVYLCASSSDSYYGYTFGSGTRLTVV.

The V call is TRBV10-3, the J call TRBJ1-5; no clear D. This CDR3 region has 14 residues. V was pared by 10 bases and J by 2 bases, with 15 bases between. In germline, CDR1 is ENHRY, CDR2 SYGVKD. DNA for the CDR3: TGTGCCACGTCAGGAGGATCGGGCAATCAGCCCCAGCATTTT. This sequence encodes CATSGGSGNQPQHF.

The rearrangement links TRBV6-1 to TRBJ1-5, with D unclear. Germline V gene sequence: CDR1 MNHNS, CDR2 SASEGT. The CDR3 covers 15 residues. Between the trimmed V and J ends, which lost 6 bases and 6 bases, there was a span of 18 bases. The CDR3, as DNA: TGTGCCAGCAGCCAGAACCCCAATCAGCCTCAGCCCCAGCATTTT. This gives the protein CASSQNPNQPQPQHF.

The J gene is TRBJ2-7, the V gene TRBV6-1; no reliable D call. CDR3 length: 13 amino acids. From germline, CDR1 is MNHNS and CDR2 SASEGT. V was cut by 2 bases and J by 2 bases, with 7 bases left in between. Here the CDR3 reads CASSEYSTYEQYF. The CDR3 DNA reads TGTGCCAGCAGTGAATACTCCACCTACGAGCAGTACTTC.

CDR3 DNA sequence: TGCGCCAGCAGCTTTGAGACTAGTCGTACGCAGTATTTT. Its protein product is CASSFETSRTQYF. The chain employs TRBV5-1 and TRBJ2-3; D perhaps matches TRBD2 (6 bases). There are 13 residues in the CDR3. The V and J ends lost 2 bases and 8 bases respectively, with 12 bases between them. In germline, CDR1 is SGHRS, CDR2 YFSETQ.

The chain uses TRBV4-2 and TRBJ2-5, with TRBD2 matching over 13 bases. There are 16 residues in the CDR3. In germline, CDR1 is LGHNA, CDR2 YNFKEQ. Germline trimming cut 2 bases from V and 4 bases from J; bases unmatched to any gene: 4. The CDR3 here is CASSQSGTSGVETQYF. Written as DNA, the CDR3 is TGTGCCAGCAGCCAATCAGGGACTAGCGGGGTAGAGACCCAGTACTTC.

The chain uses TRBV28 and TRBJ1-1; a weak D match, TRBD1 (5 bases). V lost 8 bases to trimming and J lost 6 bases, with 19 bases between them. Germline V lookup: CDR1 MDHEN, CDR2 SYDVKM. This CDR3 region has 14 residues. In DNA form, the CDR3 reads TGTGCCAGCCCCCCAAGTGGGGGGGGTCCTGAAGCTTTCTTT. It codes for CASPPSGGGPEAFF.